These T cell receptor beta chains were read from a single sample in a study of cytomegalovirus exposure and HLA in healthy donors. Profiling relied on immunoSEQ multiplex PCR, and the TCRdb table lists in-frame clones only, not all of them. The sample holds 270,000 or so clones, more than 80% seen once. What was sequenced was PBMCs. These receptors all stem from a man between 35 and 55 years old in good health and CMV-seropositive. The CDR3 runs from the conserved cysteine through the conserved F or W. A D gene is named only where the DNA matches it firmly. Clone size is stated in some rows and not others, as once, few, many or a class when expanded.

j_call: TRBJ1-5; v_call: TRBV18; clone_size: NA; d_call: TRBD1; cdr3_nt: TGTGCCAGCTCACCGGCGGGACAGGGCAATCAGCCCCAGCATTTT; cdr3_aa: CASSPAGQGNQPQHF
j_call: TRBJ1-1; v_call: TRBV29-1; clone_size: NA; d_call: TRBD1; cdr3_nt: TGCAGCGTCGACCAGACAGGGGGTCTGCATGCTTTCTTT; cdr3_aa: CSVDQTGGLHAFF
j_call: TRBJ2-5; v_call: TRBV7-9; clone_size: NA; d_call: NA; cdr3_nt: TGTGCCAGCAGCTCCGGACGGCAGGGCCCGGGAGAGACCCAGTACTTC; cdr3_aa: CASSSGRQGPGETQYF
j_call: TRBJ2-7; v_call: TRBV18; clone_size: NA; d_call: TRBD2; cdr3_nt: TGTGCCAGCTCACTGGGACTAGCGGGAACCTACGAGCAGTACTTC; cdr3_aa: CASSLGLAGTYEQYF
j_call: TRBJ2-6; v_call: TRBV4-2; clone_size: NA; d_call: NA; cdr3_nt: TGTGCCAGCAGCCCGAGTGGCGGGGTCTCTGGGGCCAACGTCCTGACTTTC; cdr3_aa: CASSPSGGVSGANVLTF
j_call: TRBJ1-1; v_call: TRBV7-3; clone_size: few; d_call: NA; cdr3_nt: TGTGCCAGCAGCCCGGAGGGCCTTGAAGCTTTCTTT; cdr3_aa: CASSPEGLEAFF
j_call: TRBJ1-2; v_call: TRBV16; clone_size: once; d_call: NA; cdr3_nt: TGTGCCAGCAGCCAAGGAGGTGTTAATGGCTACACCTTC; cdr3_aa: CASSQGGVNGYTF
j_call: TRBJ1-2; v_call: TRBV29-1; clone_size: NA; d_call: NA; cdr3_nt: TGCAGCTGTACAGGGAACTATGGCTACACCTTC; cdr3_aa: CSCTGNYGYTF
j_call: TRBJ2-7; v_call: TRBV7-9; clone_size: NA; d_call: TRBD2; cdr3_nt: TGTGCCAGCAGCTTACCCCTAGCGGGAGTCTACGAGCAGTACTTC; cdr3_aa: CASSLPLAGVYEQYF
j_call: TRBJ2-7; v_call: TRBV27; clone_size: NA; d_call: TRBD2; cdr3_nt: TGTGCCAGCAGTTTCGTATGGGCTACAGCGGGGTCCCATACCTACGAGCAGTACTTC; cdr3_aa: CASSFVWATAGSHTYEQYF
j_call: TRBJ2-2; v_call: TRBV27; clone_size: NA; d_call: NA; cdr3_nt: TGTGCCAGCAGTTTATTAGCGAACACCGGGGAGCTGTTTTTT; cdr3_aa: CASSLLANTGELFF
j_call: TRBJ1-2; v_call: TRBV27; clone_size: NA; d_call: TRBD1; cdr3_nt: TGTGCCAGCAGCCACAGGGGCAACTATGGCTACACCTTC; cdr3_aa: CASSHRGNYGYTF
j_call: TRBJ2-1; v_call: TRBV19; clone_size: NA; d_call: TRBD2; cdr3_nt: TGTGCCAGTAGTATTCCCCTAGCGGGGGGCCCATTGCAGTTCTTC; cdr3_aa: CASSIPLAGGPLQFF
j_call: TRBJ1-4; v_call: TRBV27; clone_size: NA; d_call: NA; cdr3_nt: TGTGCCAGCAGCGGAGGGCCCCACCGATTTAATAATGAAAAACTGTTTTTT; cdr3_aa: CASSGGPHRFNNEKLFF
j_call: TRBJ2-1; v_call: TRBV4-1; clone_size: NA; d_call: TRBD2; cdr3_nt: TGCGCCAGCAGCCAAGATACCCCCACGGGAGGCTCCTACAATGAGCAGTTCTTC; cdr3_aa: CASSQDTPTGGSYNEQFF
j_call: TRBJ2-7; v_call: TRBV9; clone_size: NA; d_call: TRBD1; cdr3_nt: TGTGCCAGCAGCCCGTACGGACAGGAGACCTACGAGCAGTACTTC; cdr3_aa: CASSPYGQETYEQYF
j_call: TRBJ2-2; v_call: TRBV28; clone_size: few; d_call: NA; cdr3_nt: TGTGCCAGCAGTTTATTCGACTCCTACGCCGGGGAGCTGTTTTTT; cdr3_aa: CASSLFDSYAGELFF
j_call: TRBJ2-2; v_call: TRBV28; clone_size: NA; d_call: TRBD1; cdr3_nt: TGTGCCAGCAGACCGGGACAGGAGACTGGGGAGCTGTTTTTT; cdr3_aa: CASRPGQETGELFF
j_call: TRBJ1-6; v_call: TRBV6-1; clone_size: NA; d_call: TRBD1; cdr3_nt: TGTGCCAGCAGGAGGGGGACAGGGGGGTCACCCCTCCACTTT; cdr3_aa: CASRRGTGGSPLHF
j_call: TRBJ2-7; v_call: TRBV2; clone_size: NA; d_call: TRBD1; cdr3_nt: TGTGCCAGCAGGGATCCCGGGACAGGGGGCTACGAGCAGTACTTC; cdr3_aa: CASRDPGTGGYEQYF
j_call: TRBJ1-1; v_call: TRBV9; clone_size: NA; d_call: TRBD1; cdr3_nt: TGTGCCAGCAGTTTACAGGGGGCGTTGGACACTGAAGCTTTCTTT; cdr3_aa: CASSLQGALDTEAFF
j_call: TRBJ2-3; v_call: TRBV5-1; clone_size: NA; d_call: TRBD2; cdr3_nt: TGCGCCAGCAGCTCGAACCTCGGACTAGACGGTAGCGATACGCAGTATTTT; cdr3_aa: CASSSNLGLDGSDTQYF
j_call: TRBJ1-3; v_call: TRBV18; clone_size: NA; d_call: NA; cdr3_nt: TGTGCCAGCCGGGAGCTCTCTGGAAACACCATATATTTT; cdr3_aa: CASRELSGNTIYF
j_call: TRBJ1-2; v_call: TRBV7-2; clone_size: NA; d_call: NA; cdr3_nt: TGTGCCAGCAGCCCGAGAGACGGACTTTATGGCTACACCTTC; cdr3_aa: CASSPRDGLYGYTF
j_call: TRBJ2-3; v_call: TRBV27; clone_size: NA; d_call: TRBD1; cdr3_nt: TGTGCCAGCAGTTCCGGGACAGGGGTACATACGCAGTATTTT; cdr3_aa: CASSSGTGVHTQYF
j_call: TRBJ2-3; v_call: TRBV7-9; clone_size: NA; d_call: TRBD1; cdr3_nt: TGTGCCAGCAGTCCGACAGGGATCACAGATACGCAGTATTTT; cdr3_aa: CASSPTGITDTQYF
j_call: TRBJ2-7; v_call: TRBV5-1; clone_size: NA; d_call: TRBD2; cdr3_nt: TGCGCCAGCAGCTTGGAGACTAGCGGGAGTTTAGGGCGCTACGAGCAGTACTTC; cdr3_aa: CASSLETSGSLGRYEQYF
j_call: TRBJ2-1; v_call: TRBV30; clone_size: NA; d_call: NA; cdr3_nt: TGTGCCTGGATCGACTTGAGCTCCTACAATGAGCAGTTCTTC; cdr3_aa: CAWIDLSSYNEQFF
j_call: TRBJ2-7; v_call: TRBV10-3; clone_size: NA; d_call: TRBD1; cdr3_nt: TGTGCCATCAGTGGACAGGGAGCCGACGAGCAGTACTTC; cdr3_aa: CAISGQGADEQYF
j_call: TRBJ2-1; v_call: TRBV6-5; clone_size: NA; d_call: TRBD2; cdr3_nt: TGTGCCAGCTCTAGCCTAGGCGGGAGGGCAAATGAGCAGTTCTTC; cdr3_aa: CASSSLGGRANEQFF
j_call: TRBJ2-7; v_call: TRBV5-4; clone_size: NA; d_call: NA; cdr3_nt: TGTGCCAGCAGCTTGGATCAGTCTTCGAACTCCTACGAGCAGTACTTC; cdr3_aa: CASSLDQSSNSYEQYF
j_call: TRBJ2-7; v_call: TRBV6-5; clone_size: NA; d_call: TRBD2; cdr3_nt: TGTGCCAGCAGTTACTCGGCGGGAGGAACGTACGAGCAGTACTTC; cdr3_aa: CASSYSAGGTYEQYF
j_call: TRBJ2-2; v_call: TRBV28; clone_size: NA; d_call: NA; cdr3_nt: TGTGCCAGCAGTTTGGGGCAGCCTGGGGCCGGGGAGCTGTTTTTT; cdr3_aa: CASSLGQPGAGELFF
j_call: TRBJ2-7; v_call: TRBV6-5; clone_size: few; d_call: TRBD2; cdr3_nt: TGTGCCAGCAGTCCATCGACTAGCGGGCGCTACGAGCAGTACTTC; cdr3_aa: CASSPSTSGRYEQYF
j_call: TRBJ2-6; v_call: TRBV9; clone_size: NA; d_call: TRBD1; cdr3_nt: TGTGCCAGCAGCGTGACAGGGGCGGGATCTGGGGCCAACGTCCTGACTTTC; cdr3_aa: CASSVTGAGSGANVLTF
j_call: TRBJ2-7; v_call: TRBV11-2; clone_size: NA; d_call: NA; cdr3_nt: TGTGCCAGCAGCCCCTTGCAGGGGACCTACGAGCAGTACTTC; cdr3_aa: CASSPLQGTYEQYF
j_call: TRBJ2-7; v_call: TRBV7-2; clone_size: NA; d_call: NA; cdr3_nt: TGTGCCAGCAGCTTAGCGGGAGGCCCCACCTACGAGCAGTACTTC; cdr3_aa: CASSLAGGPTYEQYF
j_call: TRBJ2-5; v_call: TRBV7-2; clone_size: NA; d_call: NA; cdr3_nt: TGTGCCAGCACCCCTGTAATCGGACGGGGAGAGACCCAGTACTTC; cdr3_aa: CASTPVIGRGETQYF
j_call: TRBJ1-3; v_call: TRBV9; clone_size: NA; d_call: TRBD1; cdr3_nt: TGTGCCAGCAGCCCGGGACAGCGGGGAAACACCATATATTTT; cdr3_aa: CASSPGQRGNTIYF
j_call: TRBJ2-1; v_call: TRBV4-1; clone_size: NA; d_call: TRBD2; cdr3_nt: TGCGCCAGCAGCCAAGGGACTAGTTATGAGCAGTTCTTC; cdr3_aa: CASSQGTSYEQFF
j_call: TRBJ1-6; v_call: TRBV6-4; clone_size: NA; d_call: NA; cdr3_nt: TGTGCCAGCACCCCTCCAGTCTCCTATAATTCACCCCTCCACTTT; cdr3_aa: CASTPPVSYNSPLHF
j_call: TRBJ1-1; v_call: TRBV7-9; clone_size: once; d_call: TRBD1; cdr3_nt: TGTGCCAGCAGCGCCGGACAGGGTTTGACTGAAGCTTTCTTT; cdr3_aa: CASSAGQGLTEAFF
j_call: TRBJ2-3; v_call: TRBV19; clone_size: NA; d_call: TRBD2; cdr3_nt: TGTGCCAGTAGTGGACTAGCGGGGACAGATACGCAGTATTTT; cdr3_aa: CASSGLAGTDTQYF
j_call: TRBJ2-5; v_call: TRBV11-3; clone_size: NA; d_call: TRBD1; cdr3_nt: TGTGCCAGCAGCTTAAGGTCCGGACAGGGCGCCCAAGAGACCCAGTACTTC; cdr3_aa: CASSLRSGQGAQETQYF
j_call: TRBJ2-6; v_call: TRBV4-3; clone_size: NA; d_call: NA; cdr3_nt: TGCGCCAGCAGCCAAGACAGGGTCCAGGGGTACTTTGGGGCCAACGTCCTGACTTTC; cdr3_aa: CASSQDRVQGYFGANVLTF
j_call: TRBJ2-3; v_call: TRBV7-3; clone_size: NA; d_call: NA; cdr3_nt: TGTGCCAGCAGCTCCCCGCAGGATTCCAGCACAGATACGCAGTATTTT; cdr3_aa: CASSSPQDSSTDTQYF
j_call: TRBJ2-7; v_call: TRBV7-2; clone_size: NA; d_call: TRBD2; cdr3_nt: TGTGCCAGCAGCTTAGGGGGGACTAGCCGGTACGAGCAGTACTTC; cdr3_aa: CASSLGGTSRYEQYF